A few counts support the clone carrying this T cell receptor beta chain. Its target is unknown. Samples had at least 7 million PBMCs isolated from them. PCR was performed a second time for about 7 to 12 cycles using a sample-barcoded 5' primer and a J-beta primer mix. Each cDNA molecule carried a tag from a template-switch adaptor that contained 12 random nucleotides. TCRdb reprocessed the 5' RACE reads with MiXCR, giving one entry per CDR3 protein. Among 1.5 million to 1.8 million distinct CDR3 sequences listed, under 55% were seen once. This sample was taken from a study of blood T cells in healthy people across ages. Looking at the study overall: Researchers report that template switching captured about one barcoded beta molecule per two T cells. Study-level findings and limits: Any conclusive comparison of naive versus antigen-experienced cells was prevented by using unsorted PBMCs.

Germline CDR1 reads MNHEY; CDR2 reads SVGEGT. The CDR3 is made up of 12 amino acids. V was clipped by 6 bases and J by 12 bases; unmatched bases: 9. The sequence derives from a woman younger than 35 in good health. The chain joins TRBV6-2 or TRBV6-3 to TRBJ2-5; 8 nucleotides align to TRBD2. The sequencing input was blood. The CDR3, as DNA: TGTGCCAGCAGGCAAACTAGCGGCCGTGAGTACTTC. Residues: CASRQTSGREYF.